This TCR beta chain was captured by sequencing in a study of blood T cell repertoires in COVID-19. Original handling: It was from reference gene primer amplification that nucleated cell counts were estimated. The table came from immunoSEQ multiplex PCR; TCRdb's copy has only in-frame clones and leaves some out. V and J calls and clone size are those listed in that table; D and trimming were worked out from the DNA. Of a few hundred thousand clones listed, about 92% were seen once; the top ten hold 0.6% to 0.7%. V lost 0 bases to trimming and J lost 5 bases; unmatched junction nucleotides: 5. Germline-derived CDR1 and CDR2 are SGHRS and YFSETQ. CDR3 length: 15 residues. Symptom resolution, clearance, or two negative PCRs marked the recovered donors of Cohort 3.

The receptor was isolated from a man between 18 and 35 years old who had recovered from COVID-19. Material: PBMCs or T cells enriched from blood (not recorded which). The J gene is TRBJ2-3, the V gene TRBV5-1, with 8 bases lining up with TRBD2. The CDR3 coding sequence is TGCGCCAGCAGCTTGGCCCCGCTAGCGGGAGATACGCAGTATTTT. It specifies CASSLAPLAGDTQYF.